This section outlines one T cell receptor beta chain sequence together with its context. Only in-frame clones appear in the TCRdb table, and some are missing; sequencing was by immunoSEQ multiplex PCR. The table lists around 250,000 clones, around 87% of them singletons. This record belongs to a study of blood T cell repertoires in COVID-19. Per the germline V gene, CDR1 is SQVTM and CDR2 is ANQGSEA. V shed 2 bases and J 4 bases; nucleotides not matched to a gene: 6. The CDR3 extends over 16 amino acids. The sequence derives from a woman between 50 and 59 years old who had recovered from COVID-19. Sequencing was carried out using PBMCs or T cells enriched from blood (not recorded which). This rearrangement joins TRBV29-1 to TRBJ2-1, with 12 nucleotides matching TRBD2. In DNA form, the CDR3 reads TGCAGCGTTGAATTACTAGCGGGAGGTACATACAATGAGCAGTTCTTC. Residues: CSVELLAGGTYNEQFF.